These 30 T cell receptor beta chains were sequenced from one sample in a study of shared clonotypes between healthy human individuals. The repertoire was sequenced with immunoSEQ multiplex PCR; TCRdb's copy has only in-frame clones and lacks some. The table lists about 650,000 clones, around 95% of them singletons. The naive CD8 fraction comprised CD45RO-negative cells positively selected for CCR7 and excluded terminally differentiated effector memory CD45RA+ cells. The sample consisted of naive CD8+ T cells sorted from blood. The source of these receptors is a woman aged 25 to 45 in good health.

To note about this clone: This sample includes further DNA sequences coding for the same CDR3. The chain has TRBV27 and TRBJ2-1, with D unclear. Trimming removed 4 bases from V and 0 bases from J, with 7 bases in between. This CDR3 has 14 amino acids. Per the germline V gene, CDR1 is MNHEY and CDR2 is SMNVEV (reference sequence). CDR3 DNA: TGTGCCAGCAGTTGGACGAGCTCCTACAATGAGCAGTTCTTC. Protein sequence: CASSWTSSYNEQFF.

The chain combines TRBV11-2 with TRBJ2-7; D may be TRBD2 (5 bases). This CDR3 is 14 amino acids long. CDR1 is SGHAT and CDR2 is FQNNGV in the germline V gene. Trimming took 1 base from V and 3 from J, leaving 10 bases between them. CDR3 residues: CASSLGADYYEQYF. The CDR3 DNA reads as TGTGCCAGCAGCTTAGGCGCTGACTACTACGAGCAGTACTTC.

V gene TRBV7-9 combines with J gene TRBJ1-1; no clear D gene. Trimming shortened V by 5 bases and J by 7 bases, and 8 bases separated the two germline ends. The CDR3 has 11 amino acids. The germline gives CDR1 SEHNR, CDR2 FQNEAQ (reference sequence). The CDR3 reads CASSPPSEAFF. The CDR3 region has the DNA TGTGCCAGCAGCCCCCCCAGTGAAGCTTTCTTT.

The rearrangement joins TRBV28 to TRBJ2-5; D perhaps matches TRBD1 (6 bases). The germline CDR1 and CDR2 sequences are MDHEN and SYDVKM. The CDR3 is 15 residues long. Trimming shortened V by 3 bases and J by 7 bases, and 18 bases separated the two germline ends. The CDR3 sequence is CASSLTGREAWTQYF. In DNA form, the CDR3 reads TGTGCCAGCAGTTTGACAGGACGAGAAGCGTGGACCCAGTACTTC.

The gene calls are TRBV13 and TRBJ2-2; D is ambiguous. The CDR3 runs 13 residues. The germline V gene encodes CDR1 PRHDT and CDR2 FYEKMQ (reference sequence). With 5 bases removed from V and 2 bases from J, the gap between germline ends came to 6 bases. The CDR3 is CASSAPNTGELFF. CDR3 DNA: TGTGCCAGCAGCGCGCCAAACACCGGGGAGCTGTTTTTT.

The rearrangement links TRBV7-8 to TRBJ2-3, with 10 bases identical to TRBD2. Germline V gives CDR1 SGHVS, CDR2 FQNEAQ. CDR3 size: 15 residues. V shed 5 bases, J shed 2 bases, and the junction held 4 bases outside the gene matches. The CDR3, as DNA: TGTGCCAGCAGCCAAACTAGCGGGAACACAGATACGCAGTATTTT. This codes for CASSQTSGNTDTQYF.

The chain uses TRBV7-3 and TRBJ2-3; 9 positions agree with TRBD2. Germline-derived CDR1 and CDR2 are SGHTA and FQGTGA. J was trimmed by 3 bases and V by 5 bases; bases with no gene match: 6. This CDR3 spans 15 amino acids. The CDR3 loop reads CASSPASGTTDTQYF. The CDR3 DNA reads as TGTGCCAGCAGCCCAGCTAGCGGGACGACAGATACGCAGTATTTT.

The chain recombines TRBV28 with TRBJ2-3, with TRBD1 matching over 9 bases. The length of the CDR3 is 16 residues. After removal of 2 bases from V and 0 bases from J, the junction contained 3 bases not matched to a gene. Looked up from germline, CDR1 is MDHEN and CDR2 is SYDVKM. The DNA for the CDR3 is TGTGCCAGCAGTTTAATAACAGGGGGCAGCACAGATACGCAGTATTTT. Its protein is CASSLITGGSTDTQYF.

The gene calls are TRBV2 and TRBJ1-1; D possibly corresponds to TRBD1 (6 bases). The CDR3 has 12 residues. CDR1 SNHLY and CDR2 FYNNEI come from the germline V gene. V lost 11 bases and J 2 bases, leaving 12 bases between the germline ends. DNA of the CDR3: TGTGCCGGGGGCAGGGATAACACTGAAGCTTTCTTT. This encodes CAGGRDNTEAFF.

V gene TRBV7-2 combines with J gene TRBJ1-6; no reliable D call. The length of the CDR3 is 15 residues. Between the trimmed V and J ends, which lost 3 bases and 4 bases, there was a span of 10 bases. The germline V gene has CDR1 SGHTA and CDR2 FQGNSA. The CDR3 loop reads CASSFPLGYNSPLHF. The DNA for the CDR3 is TGTGCCAGCAGCTTTCCTCTAGGATATAATTCACCCCTCCACTTT.

This chain joins TRBV11-2 and TRBJ2-1, with D uncertain. Trimming cost V 8 bases and J 12 bases, with 14 bases left between them. The CDR3 is made up of 11 amino acids. CDR1 SGHAT and CDR2 FQNNGV come from the germline V gene. The CDR3 sequence: CASRESVGQFF. Written as DNA, the CDR3 is TGTGCCAGCCGTGAGTCCGTGGGGCAGTTCTTC.

The chain joins TRBV4-1 to TRBJ1-1, with D perhaps matching TRBD1 (5 bases). Per the germline V gene, CDR1 is MGHRA and CDR2 is YSYEKL. Trimming cost V 4 bases and J 1 base, with 10 bases left between them. This CDR3 region has 14 residues. In DNA, the CDR3 is TGCGCCAGCAGCCCCGGGGGGGGGAACACTGAAGCTTTCTTT. Amino acid sequence: CASSPGGGNTEAFF.

This clone was recorded only once. This sequence joins TRBV7-9 and TRBJ2-2; D call uncertain. Germline V CDR1 and CDR2: SEHNR, FQNEAQ (reference sequence). This CDR3 contains 13 residues. Trimming cost V 6 bases and J 3 bases, with 8 bases left between them. The CDR3 DNA sequence: TGTGCCAGCAGGATTGACTACACCGGGGAGCTGTTTTTT. Protein product: CASRIDYTGELFF.

The rearrangement uses TRBV15 and TRBJ1-4, with 7 bases lining up with TRBD1. Germline CDR1 LNHNV, CDR2 YYDKDF (reference sequence). The junction had 14 bases not matched to a gene; V was cut back by 1 base and J by 6 bases. The CDR3 runs 18 residues. The CDR3 sequence: CATSRGQGVTSEDEKLFF. DNA of the CDR3: TGTGCCACCAGCAGAGGACAGGGTGTGACATCGGAGGATGAAAAACTGTTTTTT.

The chain carries TRBV4-1 and TRBJ1-5; D unresolved. Trimming cost V 5 bases and J 1 base, with 9 bases left between them. Germline V lookup: CDR1 MGHRA, CDR2 YSYEKL. The CDR3 extends over 14 amino acids. CDR3 protein: CASSNVGSNQPQHF. CDR3 in DNA: TGCGCCAGCAGCAACGTGGGAAGCAATCAGCCCCAGCATTTT.

The chain couples TRBV27 to TRBJ2-7; 7 nucleotides line up with TRBD2. The V gene end was trimmed by 5 bases and the J gene end by 5 bases; junction bases not matched to a gene: 12. This CDR3 has 15 amino acids. Germline V lookup: CDR1 MNHEY, CDR2 SMNVEV (reference sequence). This CDR3 is CASSPSTAGENEQYF. Written as DNA, the CDR3 is TGTGCCAGCAGTCCCTCTACGGCGGGAGAAAACGAGCAGTACTTC.

The rearrangement uses TRBV5-8 and TRBJ2-3, with D possibly being TRBD1 (6 bases). Germline V gene lookup returns CDR1 SGHTS and CDR2 YDEGEE. The V end lost 4 bases, the J end lost 4 bases, and 19 bases lay between the germline ends. CDR3 length: 16 amino acids. CDR3: CASSPSYNRAPDTQYF. For the CDR3, the DNA is TGTGCCAGCAGCCCGAGCTACAACAGGGCGCCAGATACGCAGTATTTT.

V and J are TRBV6-5 and TRBJ2-2; no clear D gene. Trimming shortened V by 1 base and J by 0 bases, and 3 bases separated the two germline ends. The CDR3 consists of 14 residues. Germline V gene lookup returns CDR1 MNHEY and CDR2 SVGAGI. CDR3 in DNA: TGTGCCAGCAGTTACTACTCGAACACCGGGGAGCTGTTTTTT. It translates to CASSYYSNTGELFF.

This chain uses TRBV28 with TRBJ2-1, with 9 bases that match TRBD2. V dropped 2 bases and J dropped 7; count of bases not matched to a gene: 9. The CDR3 contains 16 residues. The germline gives CDR1 MDHEN, CDR2 SYDVKM. The CDR3 nucleotides read TGTGCCAGCAGTTTAATAGCGGGAGATCTAGGTAATGAGCAGTTCTTC. This sequence encodes CASSLIAGDLGNEQFF.

This clone was observed a single time. The chain has TRBV28 and TRBJ1-4, with D unclear. The CDR3 contains 13 residues. Trimming removed 3 bases from V and 6 bases from J, with 8 bases in between. CDR1 is MDHEN and CDR2 is SYDVKM in the germline V gene. The CDR3 nucleotides read TGTGCCAGCAGTTTGGCAGGTGATGAAAAACTGTTTTTT. Translating gives CASSLAGDEKLFF.

This sequence joins TRBV7-2 and TRBJ2-2, with a possible D match to TRBD1 (6 bases). This CDR3 comprises 15 residues. Per the germline V gene, CDR1 is SGHTA and CDR2 is FQGNSA. V was trimmed by 5 bases and J by 8 bases, leaving 18 bases between them. CDR3 DNA sequence: TGTGCCAGCAGCCTGGGGGTGTACAGGGATGGGGAGCTGTTTTTT. Translated: CASSLGVYRDGELFF.

In nucleotides, the CDR3 is TGTGCCAGTAGTACCCCCGACGACGGCCCCATGAACACTGAAGCTTTCTTT. Amino acids: CASSTPDDGPMNTEAFF. V and J are TRBV19 and TRBJ1-1; no clear D. Trimming took 4 bases from V and 0 from J, leaving 18 bases between them. The CDR3 is made up of 17 amino acids. Germline CDR1 is LNHDA and CDR2 is SQIVND (reference sequence).

The gene calls are TRBV5-1 and TRBJ2-7, with TRBD1 matching over 9 bases. Germline lookup yields CDR1 SGHRS and CDR2 YFSETQ. V dropped 2 bases and J dropped 4; count of bases not matched to a gene: 10. The CDR3 contains 16 residues. The CDR3 DNA is TGCGCCAGCAGCTTCACCTCACAGGGGGCGGTTTACGAGCAGTACTTC. Its translation: CASSFTSQGAVYEQYF.

V is TRBV5-6 and J is TRBJ1-1, with 7 nucleotides matching TRBD1. The germline V gene encodes CDR1 SGHDT and CDR2 YYEEEE. Trimming at V came to 2 bases and at J to 11 bases, leaving 9 bases not matched to a gene. This CDR3 is 13 amino acids long. The CDR3 sequence is CASSFGTVLSAFF. CDR3 in DNA: TGTGCCAGCAGCTTTGGGACAGTTCTCTCGGCTTTCTTT.

This CDR3 reads CASSLDGGEQFF. Written as DNA, the CDR3 is TGTGCCAGCAGCTTGGACGGGGGTGAGCAGTTCTTC. V gene TRBV7-6 combines with J gene TRBJ2-1; maybe TRBD2 (6 bases). The CDR3 runs to 12 residues. Germline V gives CDR1 SGHVS, CDR2 FNYEAQ. Trimming cost V 3 bases and J 9 bases, with 9 bases left between them. Full variable domain (remainder filled in from reference TRBV7-6 and TRBJ2-1): GAGVSQSPRYKVTKRGQDVALRCDPISGHVSLYWYRQALGQGPEFLTYFNYEAQQDKSGLPNDRFSAERPEGSISTLTIQRTEQRDSAMYRCASSLDGGEQFFGPGTRLTVL.

The CDR3 nucleotides are TGTGCCAGCAGCTTACCTTTCTACAATGAGCAGTTCTTC. Translated: CASSLPFYNEQFF. The genes are TRBV7-9 and TRBJ2-1; D is uncertain. Germline V gives CDR1 SEHNR, CDR2 FQNEAQ (reference sequence). This CDR3 is 13 amino acids long. V lost 2 bases, J lost 3 bases, and 5 bases lay in between.

The chain couples TRBV14 to TRBJ1-2; D remains unclear. The germline gives CDR1 SGHDN, CDR2 FVKESK. V lost 1 base and J 7 bases, leaving 16 bases between the germline ends. CDR3 length equals 15 residues. In nucleotides, the CDR3 is TGTGCCAGCAGCCAAGGGTCGGACCTCCCTTTTGGCTACACCTTC. Translating it yields CASSQGSDLPFGYTF.

The chain has TRBV7-9 and TRBJ2-7, with D tentatively TRBD2 (6 bases). Looked up from germline, CDR1 is SEHNR and CDR2 is FQNEAQ (reference sequence). This CDR3 is built from 16 residues. V lost 5 bases to trimming and J lost 6 bases, with 23 bases between them. CDR3 amino acids: CASSPGWGGEGLEQYF. The CDR3 DNA reads as TGTGCCAGCAGCCCCGGGTGGGGCGGGGAAGGTCTCGAGCAGTACTTC.

The chain couples TRBV27 to TRBJ2-3; 9 nucleotides align to TRBD1. Germline CDR1 MNHEY, CDR2 SMNVEV (reference sequence). This CDR3 has 14 residues. The V segment lost 5 bases and the J segment 4 bases; nucleotides outside the gene matches: 4. The CDR3 loop is CASSITGGADTQYF. The CDR3 DNA is TGTGCCAGCAGTATTACAGGGGGCGCAGATACGCAGTATTTT.

The rearrangement uses TRBV28 and TRBJ2-7, with TRBD2 identical over 11 bases. With V trimmed by 5 bases and J by 0 bases, 3 bases remained unmatched. The CDR3 loop spans 15 amino acids. The V gene's germline CDR1 is MDHEN and CDR2 SYDVKM. The DNA for the CDR3 is TGTGCCAGCAGTCCCACTAGCGGGAGCTCCTACGAGCAGTACTTC. Its translation is CASSPTSGSSYEQYF.